This T cell receptor beta chain was observed in a study of CD8 T cells in ankylosing spondylitis. As concerns this clonotype: The antigen remains undetermined.

The V gene end was trimmed by 2 bases and the J gene end by 11 bases; junction bases not matched to a gene: 15. In germline, CDR1 is DFQATT, CDR2 SNEGSKA (reference sequence). The CDR3 totals 15 residues. TCRdb re-analysed the 5' RACE reads in MiXCR, keeping a single row per CDR3 protein. The sample yields approximately 290,000 distinct CDR3 sequences, less than 25% seen once. Study observations and caveats: Made up of 7 to 9 highly homologous variants, a TCR beta motif appeared characteristic of ankylosing spondylitis blood. Earlier authors reported some of these motif variants in reactive arthritis synovial fluid and blood. Significant enrichment of disease-linked clones was reported in matched ankylosing spondylitis synovial fluid.

What was sequenced was blood, either unsorted or a sorted T cell fraction (not recorded which). The receptor was isolated from a female donor with ankylosing spondylitis or in good health (not recorded which). This chain connects TRBV20-1 to TRBJ2-3, with 8 bases lining up with TRBD2. This CDR3 reads CSARRLTGGGPEQYF. The CDR3 DNA reads as TGCAGTGCTAGACGGCTTACGGGAGGGGGTCCAGAGCAGTATTTT.